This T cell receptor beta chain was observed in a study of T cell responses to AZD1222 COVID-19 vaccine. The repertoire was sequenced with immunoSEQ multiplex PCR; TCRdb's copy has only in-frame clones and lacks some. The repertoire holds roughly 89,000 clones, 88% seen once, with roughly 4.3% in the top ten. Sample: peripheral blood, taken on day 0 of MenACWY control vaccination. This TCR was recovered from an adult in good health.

This chain's CDR3 is CASRFGQYNQPQHF. CDR3 DNA: TGTGCCAGCAGGTTTGGACAGTACAATCAGCCCCAGCATTTT. The chain recombines TRBV28 with TRBJ1-5, with D perhaps matching TRBD1 (6 bases). With 6 bases removed from V and 3 bases from J, the gap between germline ends came to 12 bases. Germline CDR1 and CDR2: MDHEN and SYDVKM. The CDR3 covers 14 residues.